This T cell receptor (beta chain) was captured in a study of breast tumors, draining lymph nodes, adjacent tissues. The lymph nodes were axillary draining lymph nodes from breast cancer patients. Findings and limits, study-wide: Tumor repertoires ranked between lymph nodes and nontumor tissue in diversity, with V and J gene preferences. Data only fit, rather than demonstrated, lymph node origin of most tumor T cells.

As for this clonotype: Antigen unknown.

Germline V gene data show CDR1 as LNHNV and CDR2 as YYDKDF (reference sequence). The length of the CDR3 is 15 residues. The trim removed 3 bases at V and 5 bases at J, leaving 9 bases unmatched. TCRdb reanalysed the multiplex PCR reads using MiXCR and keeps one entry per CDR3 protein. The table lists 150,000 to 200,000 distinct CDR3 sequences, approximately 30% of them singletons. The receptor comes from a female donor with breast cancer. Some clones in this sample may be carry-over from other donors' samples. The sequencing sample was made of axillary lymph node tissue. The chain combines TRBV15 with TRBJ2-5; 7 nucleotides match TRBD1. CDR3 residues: CATSSLGARGETQYF. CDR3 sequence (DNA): TGTGCCACCAGCAGCTTAGGGGCCAGGGGGGAGACCCAGTACTTC.